This TCR beta chain originates from a study of blood T cell repertoires in COVID-19. Study as a whole: From the United States, Italy and Spain came samples of acute and convalescent COVID-19. The cDNA or gDNA used as material had been derived from T cells, B-cell-depleted T cells, or PBMCs.

The germline CDR1 and CDR2 sequences are SGHNT and YENEEA. This CDR3 comprises 14 residues. Trimming removed 5 bases from V and 5 bases from J; junction bases left unmatched: 5. Only in-frame clones appear in the TCRdb table, and some are missing; sequencing was by immunoSEQ multiplex PCR. The table records about 220,000 clones, roughly 81% of them present only once. This clone came up a few times. The sample consisted of peripheral blood. The rearrangement links TRBV11-3 to TRBJ2-2, with TRBD1 matching over 7 bases. The TCR comes from a man aged 45-65 years who had recovered from COVID-19. The CDR3 loop is CASSRDSRTGELFF. For the CDR3, the DNA is TGTGCCAGCAGCCGGGACAGCCGGACCGGGGAGCTGTTTTTT.